Listed below are T cell receptor beta chains from one sample, sequenced in a study of T cells in tuberculosis. TCRdb's table, derived via immunoSEQ multiplex PCR, lists solely in-frame clones and lacks some. Here the sample spans approximately 40,000 clones, approximately 94% being singletons. The sample was PBMCs, taken at tuberculosis diagnosis. These receptors all come from an adult with tuberculosis. CDR3s include the opening cysteine and the closing phenylalanine or tryptophan. The D gene is left open where the match is weak. Clone size is shown for a subset of rows, as once, few, many or a class of expanded clone.

TRBV14	TRBD1	TRBJ2-7	-	CASSQARDRRYFSYEQYF	TGTGCCAGCAGCCAAGCCCGGGACAGGCGGTATTTCTCCTACGAGCAGTACTTC
TRBV30	-	TRBJ1-3	-	CAWSGGGVWNTIYF	TGTGCCTGGAGTGGAGGGGGAGTGTGGAACACCATATATTTT
TRBV10-1	TRBD1	TRBJ1-1	-	CARPTGVRTEAFF	TGCGCCAGGCCGACAGGGGTGAGGACTGAAGCTTTCTTT
TRBV30	TRBD1	TRBJ1-3	-	CAWSTGTGIVTIYF	TGTGCCTGGAGTACTGGGACAGGGATCGTCACCATATATTTT
TRBV21-1	-	TRBJ2-7	-	CASSKGSAGDYEQYF	TGTGCCAGCAGCAAAGGATCGGCAGGGGACTACGAGCAGTACTTC
TRBV10-3	-	TRBJ2-3	-	CATSKGTQEGDTQYF	TGTGCCACGAGTAAAGGGACACAAGAAGGGGATACGCAGTATTTT
TRBV18	TRBD1	TRBJ1-6	once	CASSPLTGGSNSPLHF	TGTGCCAGCTCACCCTTGACAGGGGGTAGCAATTCACCCCTCCACTTT
TRBV5-3	TRBD1	TRBJ2-7	once	CTYRRDRAFREQYF	TGTACGTATAGGCGGGACAGGGCCTTTCGGGAGCAGTACTTC
TRBV30	TRBD1	TRBJ1-1	-	CAWRRDRGRTEAFF	TGTGCCTGGAGACGTGACAGGGGTAGAACTGAAGCTTTCTTT
TRBV5-8	-	TRBJ1-3	-	CASSLAGERTIYF	TGTGCCAGCAGCTTGGCGGGAGAGCGCACCATATATTTT
TRBV7-2	TRBD2	TRBJ2-2	-	CASSPWRGGLTGELFF	TGTGCCAGCAGCCCCTGGCGGGGGGGCTTGACCGGGGAGCTGTTTTTT
TRBV10-3	TRBD1	TRBJ2-2	-	CAISDPDRGRGELFF	TGTGCCATCAGTGACCCGGACAGGGGGCGTGGGGAGCTGTTTTTT
TRBV9	-	TRBJ2-5	-	CASSVGGPHQETQYF	TGTGCCAGCAGCGTAGGCGGGCCCCACCAAGAGACCCAGTACTTC
TRBV9	TRBD1	TRBJ2-2	once	CASSGPGQTNTGELFF	TGTGCCAGCAGCGGGCCGGGACAGACCAACACCGGGGAGCTGTTTTTT
TRBV4-3	-	TRBJ2-1	once	CASSRQRNEQFF	TGCGCCAGCAGCCGGCAGAGGAATGAGCAGTTCTTC
TRBV6-1	TRBD1	TRBJ1-1	-	CASSETLGQAGRFNTEAFF	TGTGCCAGCAGTGAAACCCTGGGACAGGCGGGTCGGTTCAACACTGAAGCTTTCTTT
TRBV7-2	TRBD2	TRBJ2-2	-	CASSLVLAATGELFF	TGTGCCAGCAGCTTAGTCCTAGCGGCTACCGGGGAGCTGTTTTTT
TRBV18	TRBD1	TRBJ1-5	-	CASSRDRGKRNQPQHF	TGTGCCAGCTCACGGGACAGGGGGAAGCGTAATCAGCCCCAGCATTTT
TRBV7-2	TRBD2	TRBJ2-1	-	CASSRKSTSGAYNEQFF	TGTGCCAGCAGCCGAAAATCGACTAGCGGGGCCTACAATGAGCAGTTCTTC
TRBV30	-	TRBJ1-3	-	CAWTLSSGNTIYF	TGTGCCTGGACCCTTAGCTCTGGAAACACCATATATTTT
TRBV30	-	TRBJ2-5	-	CAWSHRETQYF	TGTGCCTGGAGTCATCGGGAGACCCAGTACTTC
TRBV25-1	-	TRBJ1-1	-	CASNLGPGNTEAFF	TGTGCCAGCAATTTGGGTCCAGGGAACACTGAAGCTTTCTTT
TRBV4-3	TRBD1	TRBJ1-2	-	CASSQVPRGYRDREDGYTF	TGCGCCAGCAGCCAAGTTCCTAGAGGGTACCGGGACAGGGAGGATGGCTACACCTTC
TRBV6-5	-	TRBJ1-1	-	CASKLHSMNTEAFF	TGTGCCAGCAAACTACACTCCATGAACACTGAAGCTTTCTTT
TRBV12-5	TRBD1	TRBJ2-1	-	CASGPRTGGFSYNEQFF	TGTGCTAGTGGCCCTAGGACAGGGGGCTTCTCCTACAATGAGCAGTTCTTC
TRBV15	-	TRBJ2-7	-	CATSRDYATLIAYEQYF	TGTGCCACCAGCAGAGATTACGCCACTTTGATCGCATACGAGCAGTACTTC
TRBV9	TRBD1	TRBJ1-1	-	CASSVATGQETNTEAFF	TGTGCCAGCAGCGTAGCTACAGGACAGGAGACGAACACTGAAGCTTTCTTT
TRBV11-3	-	TRBJ2-7	-	CASSSVYEQYF	TGTGCCAGCAGCTCCGTCTACGAGCAGTACTTC
TRBV19	TRBD1	TRBJ1-5	-	CASGRVDRGSNQPQHF	TGTGCCAGTGGGCGCGTTGACAGGGGTAGCAATCAGCCCCAGCATTTT
TRBV28	TRBD1	TRBJ1-1	-	CASSLPMTGGTEAFF	TGTGCCAGCAGTTTACCTATGACAGGGGGCACTGAAGCTTTCTTT
TRBV18	TRBD1	TRBJ1-2	-	CASSPDGQGYGYTF	TGTGCCAGCTCACCAGACGGACAGGGGTATGGCTACACCTTC